This TCR beta chain was sequenced in a study of control samples from healthy donors and cancer patients (dated by TCRdb to the early 2020s). Note on this clone: Its antigen is not yet known. Base qualities are not at hand, and no much larger clone is one base apart.

Libraries were prepared through the immunoSEQ multiplex PCR assay. TCRdb re-hosts the immuneACCESS table, in-frame sequences only. Its copies lack some clones; in the studies checked, an unresolved V gene accounts for under half of them, and the cause for the rest is not known. Here the sample has tens of thousands of clones; 93% occur a single time. The ten largest clones capture over 0.95% of the sample. Input material: PBMCs. The sequence derives from a woman in her thirties or forties with lung cancer.

The DNA reads TGTGCCAGCAGCGTAGAGGGGACAGCCTCTGGGGCCAACGTCCTGACTTTC. Its product reads: CASSVEGTASGANVLTF. Recombination linked TRBV9 to TRBJ2-6; the central 7 bases match TRBD1. From the germline V gene, CDR1 is SGDLS and CDR2 is YYNGEE. Including cysteine and phenylalanine, the CDR3 has 17 amino acids. This entry keeps only the CDR3 DNA: 51 bases, framed from base 1. Germline trimming amounts to 0 bases on V and 0 bases on J, with 3 as the count of junction bases outside the gene matches.